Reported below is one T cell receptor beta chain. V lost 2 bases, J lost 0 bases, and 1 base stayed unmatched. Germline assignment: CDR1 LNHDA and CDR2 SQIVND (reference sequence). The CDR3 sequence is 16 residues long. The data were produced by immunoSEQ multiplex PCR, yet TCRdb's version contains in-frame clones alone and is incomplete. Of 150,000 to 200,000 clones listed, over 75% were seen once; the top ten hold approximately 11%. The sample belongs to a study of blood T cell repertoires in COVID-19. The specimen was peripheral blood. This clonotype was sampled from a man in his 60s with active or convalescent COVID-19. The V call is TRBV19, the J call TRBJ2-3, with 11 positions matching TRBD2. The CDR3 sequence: CASSIRTSGSTDTQYF. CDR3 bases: TGTGCCAGTAGTATACGGACTAGCGGGAGCACAGATACGCAGTATTTT.